This T cell receptor beta chain came from a study of T cells in Graves' hyperthyroidism and ophthalmopathy. Many counts were recorded for this clonotype. The CDR3 regions of TCR beta were amplified from RNA transcripts. Initially, a first-round RT-PCR of the TCR CDR3 employed the HTBI primer set. TCRdb itself ran the multiplex PCR reads through MiXCR, one entry per CDR3 protein. The repertoire holds some 270,000 distinct CDR3 sequences, with approximately 23% as singletons. Germline-derived CDR1 and CDR2 are MNHEY and SVGAGI. The length of the CDR3 is 13 residues. The V and J ends lost 7 bases and 1 base respectively, with 11 bases between them.

This sequence joins TRBV6-5 and TRBJ2-7; D call uncertain. The TCR was taken from a woman between 35 and 50 years old with Graves' ophthalmopathy. Sequences were obtained from blood. The CDR3 DNA follows: TGTGCCAGCACTACCTCGAGGTCCTACGAGCAGTACTTC. Encoded protein: CASTTSRSYEQYF.